The clone carrying this T cell receptor (beta chain) was seen repeatedly, ten times or more. The data were obtained in a study of Graves' ophthalmopathy and Graves' hyperthyroidism. The J segment lost 5 bases and the V segment lost 3 bases, leaving 4 bases of the junction unmatched. CDR3 length: 14 residues. Germline-derived CDR1 and CDR2 are DFQATT and SNEGSKA (reference sequence). The TCR beta CDR3 regions underwent amplification from RNA transcripts. Second-round multiplex PCR followed a first-round RT-PCR using HTBI primers. TCRdb reprocessed the multiplex PCR reads with MiXCR, giving one entry per CDR3 protein. The profile shows some 390,000 distinct CDR3 sequences, around 17% of them singletons.

The TCR originated in a woman aged 18 to 35 with Graves' ophthalmopathy. The chain couples TRBV20-1 to TRBJ1-5, with 10 bases lining up with TRBD1. Sequenced: peripheral blood. The CDR3 DNA reads as TGCAGTGCTAGGCGGGACAGGGGTGATCAGCCCCAGCATTTT. Protein sequence: CSARRDRGDQPQHF.